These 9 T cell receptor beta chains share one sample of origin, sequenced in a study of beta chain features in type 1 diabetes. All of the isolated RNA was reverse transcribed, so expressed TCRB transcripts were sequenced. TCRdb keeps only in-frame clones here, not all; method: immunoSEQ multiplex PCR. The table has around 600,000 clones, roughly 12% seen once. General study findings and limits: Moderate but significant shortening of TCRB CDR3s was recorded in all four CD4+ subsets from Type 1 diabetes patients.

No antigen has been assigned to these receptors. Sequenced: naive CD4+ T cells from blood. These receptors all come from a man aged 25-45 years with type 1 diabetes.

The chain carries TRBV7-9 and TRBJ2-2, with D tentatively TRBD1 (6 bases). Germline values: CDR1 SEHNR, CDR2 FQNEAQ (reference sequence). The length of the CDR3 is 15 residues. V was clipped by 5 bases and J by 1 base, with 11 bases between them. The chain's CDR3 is CASSPWTVNTGELFF. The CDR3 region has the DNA TGTGCCAGCAGCCCCTGGACAGTGAACACCGGGGAGCTGTTTTTT.

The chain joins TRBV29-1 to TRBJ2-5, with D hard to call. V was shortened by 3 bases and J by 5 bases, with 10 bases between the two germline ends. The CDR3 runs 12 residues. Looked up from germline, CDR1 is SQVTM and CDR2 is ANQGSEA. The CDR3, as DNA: TGCAGCGTTGATTCCACTGGGGAGACCCAGTACTTC. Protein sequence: CSVDSTGETQYF.

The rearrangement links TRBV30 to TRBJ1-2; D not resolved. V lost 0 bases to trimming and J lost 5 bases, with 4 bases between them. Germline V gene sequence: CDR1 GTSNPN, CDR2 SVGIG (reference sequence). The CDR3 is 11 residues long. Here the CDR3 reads CAWSVTYGYTF. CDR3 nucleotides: TGTGCCTGGAGTGTGACGTATGGCTACACCTTC. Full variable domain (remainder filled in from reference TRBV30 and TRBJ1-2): SQTIHQWPATLVQPVGSPLSLECTVEGTSNPNLYWYRQAAGRGLQLLFYSVGIGQISSEVPQNLSASRPQDRQFILSSKKLLLSDSGFYLCAWSVTYGYTFGSGTRLTVV.

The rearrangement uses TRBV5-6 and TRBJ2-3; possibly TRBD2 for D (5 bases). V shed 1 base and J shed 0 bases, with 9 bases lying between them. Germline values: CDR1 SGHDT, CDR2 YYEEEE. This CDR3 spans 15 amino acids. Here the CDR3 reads CASSLRAASTDTQYF. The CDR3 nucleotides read TGTGCCAGCAGCTTGAGAGCGGCGAGCACAGATACGCAGTATTTT.

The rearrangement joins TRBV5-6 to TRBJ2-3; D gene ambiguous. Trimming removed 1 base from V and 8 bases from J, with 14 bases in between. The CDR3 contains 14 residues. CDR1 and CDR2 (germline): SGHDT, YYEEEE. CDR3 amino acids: CASSLLPRHSTQYF. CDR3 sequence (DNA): TGTGCCAGCAGCTTGCTTCCCCGCCATTCTACGCAGTATTTT.

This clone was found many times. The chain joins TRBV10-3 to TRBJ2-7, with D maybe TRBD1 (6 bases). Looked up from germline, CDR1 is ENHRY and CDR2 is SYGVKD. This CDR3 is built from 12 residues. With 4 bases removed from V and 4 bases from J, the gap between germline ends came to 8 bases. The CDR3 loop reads CAISVQGYEQYF. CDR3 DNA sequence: TGTGCCATCAGTGTACAGGGATACGAGCAGTACTTC.

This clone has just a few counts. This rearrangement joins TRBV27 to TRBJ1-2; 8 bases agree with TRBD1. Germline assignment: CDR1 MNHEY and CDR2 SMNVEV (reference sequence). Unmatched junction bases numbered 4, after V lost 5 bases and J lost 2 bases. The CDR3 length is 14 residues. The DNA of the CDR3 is TGTGCCAGCAGTACCAGGACAGGGAACTATGGCTACACCTTC. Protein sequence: CASSTRTGNYGYTF.

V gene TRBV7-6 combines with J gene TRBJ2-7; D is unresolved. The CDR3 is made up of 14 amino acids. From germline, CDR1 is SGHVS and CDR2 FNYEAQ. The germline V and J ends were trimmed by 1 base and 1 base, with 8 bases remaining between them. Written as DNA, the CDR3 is TGTGCCAGCAGCTTAGTCGACGATTCCTACGAGCAGTACTTC. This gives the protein CASSLVDDSYEQYF.

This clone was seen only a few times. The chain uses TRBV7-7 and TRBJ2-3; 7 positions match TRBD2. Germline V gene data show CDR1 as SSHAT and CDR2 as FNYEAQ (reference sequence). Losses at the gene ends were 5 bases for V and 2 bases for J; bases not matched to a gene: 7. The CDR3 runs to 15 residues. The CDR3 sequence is CASSPRAGFTDTQYF. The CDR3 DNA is TGTGCCAGCAGCCCAAGAGCGGGGTTCACAGATACGCAGTATTTT.